The next 31 T cell receptor beta chains were all read from a single sample in a study of OX40 agonist ivuxolimab in advanced cancers. This table comes from immunoSEQ multiplex PCR, and its TCRdb copy is limited to in-frame clones, with some not included. This sample has around 71,000 clones, with 86% found just once. The sequences come from CD4+ or CD8+ T cells sorted from blood, collected in a trial of the OX40 agonist ivuxolimab. All receptors derive from an adult with an advanced solid tumor such as melanoma, head and neck, liver or kidney cancer.

This chain links TRBV7-6 with TRBJ2-7; D remains unclear. The CDR3 covers 14 residues. From germline, CDR1 is SGHVS and CDR2 FNYEAQ. V was pared by 1 base and J by 0 bases, with 7 bases between. CDR3 nucleotide sequence: TGTGCCAGCAGCTTAGTACCTATCTCCTACGAGCAGTACTTC. Protein: CASSLVPISYEQYF.

This clone was seen a single time. This chain joins TRBV7-3 and TRBJ1-2; 11 bases map to TRBD1. CDR3 length: 15 amino acids. The ends lost 5 bases at V and 0 bases at J; junction bases unmatched: 2. Germline CDR1 SGHTA, CDR2 FQGTGA. CDR3 region: CASSPGQGANYGYTF. For the CDR3, the DNA is TGTGCCAGCAGCCCGGGACAGGGGGCTAACTATGGCTACACCTTC.

This rearrangement joins TRBV5-1 to TRBJ2-3; perhaps TRBD2 as D (6 bases). V was cut by 7 bases and J by 3 bases, with 18 bases left in between. This CDR3 has 15 amino acids. From germline, CDR1 is SGHRS and CDR2 YFSETQ. CDR3 sequence reads: CASGAGTQLTDTQYF. Written as DNA, the CDR3 is TGCGCCAGCGGCGCCGGGACTCAACTAACAGATACGCAGTATTTT.

The V gene is TRBV6-6, the J gene TRBJ2-5; 9 nucleotides match TRBD2. The length of the CDR3 is 12 residues. From germline, CDR1 is MNHNY and CDR2 SVGAGI (reference sequence). V trimming: 10 bases; J trimming: 1 base; junction bases outside the gene matches: 1. The CDR3 region has the DNA TGTGCCACGACTAGCGGCCAAGAGACCCAGTACTTC. Translating it yields CATTSGQETQYF.

This clone occurred once. The chain combines TRBV9 with TRBJ2-5; 9 nucleotides match TRBD1. In germline, CDR1 is SGDLS, CDR2 YYNGEE. This CDR3 comprises 14 residues. V shed 1 base, J shed 5 bases, and the junction held 3 bases outside the gene matches. The CDR3, as DNA: TGTGCCAGCAGCGTAACAGGGGGCTGGGAGACCCAGTACTTC. It yields the protein CASSVTGGWETQYF.

The genes are TRBV7-3 and TRBJ2-1, with D possibly being TRBD2 (6 bases). The germline V and J ends were trimmed by 5 bases and 7 bases, with 12 bases remaining between them. Germline loops: CDR1 SGHTA, CDR2 FQGTGA. The CDR3 has 13 residues. This chain's CDR3 is CASSPTSLNEQFF. The CDR3 DNA follows: TGTGCCAGCAGCCCTACTAGCTTGAATGAGCAGTTCTTC.

The V call is TRBV18, the J call TRBJ2-7; 7 bases agree with TRBD2. The CDR3 has 16 amino acids. Trimming took 1 base from V and 5 from J; bases not matched to a gene: 11. The germline gives CDR1 KGHSH, CDR2 LQKENI. The DNA of the CDR3 is TGTGCCAGCTCACCACTTGGGGGGGGACTATCCGACGAGCAGTACTTC. It encodes CASSPLGGGLSDEQYF.

The V call is TRBV21-1, the J call TRBJ1-3. TRBV21-1 is a documented pseudogene. The CDR3 length is 13 residues. CDR3 bases: TGTGCCAGCAGCAGAGAAAAGGGAAACACCATATATTTT. Its translation is CASSREKGNTIYF.

This CDR3 reads CASSIQGGGNTEAFF. The CDR3 nucleotides read TGTGCCAGTAGTATCCAGGGAGGGGGAAACACTGAAGCTTTCTTT. The chain couples TRBV19 to TRBJ1-1; tentatively, D is TRBD1 (6 bases). Germline assignment: CDR1 LNHDA and CDR2 SQIVND (reference sequence). V was clipped by 3 bases and J by 2 bases, with 13 bases between them. The CDR3 loop spans 15 amino acids.

V and J are TRBV7-2 and TRBJ1-2; TRBD1 is a possible D gene (6 bases). V lost 5 bases and J lost 2, with 9 bases in between. Germline V lookup: CDR1 SGHTA, CDR2 FQGNSA. This CDR3 region has 13 residues. The CDR3 loop is CASSMTGNYGYTF. CDR3 coding DNA: TGTGCCAGCAGCATGACAGGAAACTATGGCTACACCTTC.

The rearrangement joins TRBV7-3 to TRBJ2-5, with D perhaps TRBD1 (6 bases). Germline lookup yields CDR1 SGHTA and CDR2 FQGTGA. The CDR3 has 13 amino acids. V was clipped by 5 bases and J by 2 bases, with 9 bases between them. The CDR3 protein is CASSTGQQETQYF. In DNA form, the CDR3 reads TGTGCCAGCAGCACGGGACAACAAGAGACCCAGTACTTC.

This chain links TRBV28 with TRBJ1-4; D might be TRBD1 (6 bases). This CDR3 region has 15 residues. CDR1 MDHEN and CDR2 SYDVKM come from the germline V gene. Trimming stripped 4 bases from V and 11 bases from J, with 20 bases between. The CDR3 loop is CASSSPDRKGWKLFF. CDR3 sequence (DNA): TGTGCCAGCAGTTCCCCCGACAGGAAGGGTTGGAAACTGTTTTTT.

The rearrangement uses TRBV5-6 and TRBJ2-5; 7 bases agree with TRBD1. V gave up 0 bases and J gave up 3 bases; unmatched junction bases: 8. Per germline, CDR1 SGHDT and CDR2 YYEEEE. The CDR3 length is 16 residues. Written as DNA, the CDR3 is TGTGCCAGCAGCTTGGTGATTGGGACAGATAAAGAGACCCAGTACTTC. It yields the protein CASSLVIGTDKETQYF.

The CDR3 nucleotides are TGCGCCAGCAGCCAAGACCGGCCACAACAGTCACCCCTCCACTTT. This codes for CASSQDRPQQSPLHF. The chain uses TRBV4-1 and TRBJ1-6; D is uncertain. The ends were cut back, 0 bases at V and 10 bases at J, with 13 bases in the middle. The germline gives CDR1 MGHRA, CDR2 YSYEKL. This CDR3 is built from 15 residues.

The chain uses TRBV21-1 and TRBJ2-5; whether TRBD2, the table's D call, matches the DNA was not checked. The J call is uncertain, as TRBJ2-7 better fits the DNA end. TRBV21-1 is classified as a pseudogene. The CDR3 runs to 18 residues. CDR3 sequence reads: CASRPPGLAGTSWDEQYF. CDR3 DNA: TGTGCCAGCCGACCCCCGGGACTAGCGGGAACGTCTTGGGACGAGCAGTACTTC.

This sequence joins TRBV18 and TRBJ1-1; tentative D call: TRBD1 (6 bases). V was trimmed by 2 bases and J by 5 bases, leaving 15 bases between them. The germline V gene has CDR1 KGHSH and CDR2 LQKENI. The CDR3 is 15 amino acids. The CDR3, as DNA: TGTGCCAGCTCACCAGAAGTCAGGGGAGGAACTGAAGCTTTCTTT. It is translated as CASSPEVRGGTEAFF.

A few counts support this clone. J is TRBJ1-5 and V is TRBV7-8; a weak D match, TRBD1 (6 bases). The CDR3 length is 17 residues. CDR1 is SGHVS and CDR2 is FQNEAQ in the germline V gene. The V end lost 5 bases, the J end lost 4 bases, and 21 bases lay between the germline ends. The CDR3 DNA is TGTGCCAGCAGCCAAAAACAGGGTACCTTGGGTAATCAGCCCCAGCATTTT. It specifies CASSQKQGTLGNQPQHF.

The V call is TRBV5-4, the J call TRBJ2-5, with D possibly being TRBD1 (6 bases). The V end was cut by 0 bases, the J end by 1 base, with 10 bases between. The V gene's germline CDR1 is SGHNT and CDR2 YYREEE (reference sequence). The CDR3 has 15 residues. CDR3 amino acids: CASSLDRARQETQYF. Here the CDR3 DNA reads TGTGCCAGCAGCTTGGACAGGGCTCGCCAAGAGACCCAGTACTTC.

V gene TRBV27 combines with J gene TRBJ2-3, with 13 bases lining up with TRBD2. Trimming at V came to 5 bases and at J to 5 bases, leaving 10 bases not matched to a gene. CDR1 and CDR2 (germline): MNHEY, SMNVEV (reference sequence). The CDR3 loop spans 17 amino acids. CDR3 amino acids: CASSTSLAGGHGDTQYF. The DNA of the CDR3 is TGTGCCAGCAGTACTTCACTAGCGGGAGGGCACGGAGATACGCAGTATTTT.

The chain links TRBV27 to TRBJ2-3, with a weak D call TRBD2 (6 bases). Trimming took off 2 bases at V and 3 bases at J, with 9 bases between the two ends. There are 14 residues in the CDR3. Per germline, CDR1 MNHEY and CDR2 SMNVEV (reference sequence). The CDR3 protein is CASSLGRRTDTQYF. The CDR3 DNA sequence: TGTGCCAGCAGTTTAGGGAGGAGGACAGATACGCAGTATTTT.

The chain employs TRBV19 and TRBJ1-2; D not certain. With 4 bases removed from V and 6 bases from J, the gap between germline ends came to 6 bases. The CDR3 length is 11 residues. Per the germline V gene, CDR1 is LNHDA and CDR2 is SQIVND (reference sequence). The CDR3 protein is CASSTYHGYTF. The CDR3 region has the DNA TGTGCCAGTAGTACCTATCATGGCTACACCTTC.

The V gene is TRBV5-4, the J gene TRBJ2-3; D is unclear. Between the trimmed V and J ends, which lost 0 bases and 4 bases, there was a span of 12 bases. Germline V gene lookup returns CDR1 SGHNT and CDR2 YYREEE (reference sequence). The CDR3 sequence is 15 residues long. CDR3 loop: CASSLAFVSPDTQYF. The CDR3, as DNA: TGTGCCAGCAGCTTGGCCTTTGTGAGTCCAGATACGCAGTATTTT.

Only a few counts were recorded for this clone. This chain joins TRBV18 and TRBJ1-1; tentatively, D is TRBD1 (6 bases). V lost 2 bases to trimming and J lost 8 bases, with 15 bases between them. This CDR3 has 14 amino acids. The V gene's germline CDR1 is KGHSH and CDR2 LQKENI. The CDR3 DNA reads TGTGCCAGCTCACCATCGGGGGGGGCCTGGGAAGCTTTCTTT. Translation gives CASSPSGGAWEAFF.

To note about this clone: The junction departs from the called germline gene at one end, perhaps through a read error. The rearrangement uses TRBV7-3 and TRBJ2-2; 10 bases align to TRBD1. This CDR3 is built from 17 residues. The V gene's germline CDR1 is SGHTA and CDR2 FQGTGA. CDR3 amino acids: CASSVTPGTGATGELFF. Written as DNA, the CDR3 is TGTGCCAGCAGCGTAACCCCGGGGACAGGGGCCACCGGGGAGCTGTTTTTT.

The chain is built from TRBV27 and TRBJ2-2; 8 nucleotides align to TRBD2. The CDR3 length is 15 residues. CDR1 is MNHEY and CDR2 is SMNVEV in the germline V gene (reference sequence). The V segment lost 2 bases and the J segment 7 bases; nucleotides outside the gene matches: 6. CDR3 in DNA: TGTGCCAGCAGTTTAGGAGCGGGAGTAATCGGGGAGCTGTTTTTT. Translating gives CASSLGAGVIGELFF.

The gene calls are TRBV2 and TRBJ2-1; D may be TRBD2 (5 bases). V was pared by 0 bases and J by 10 bases, with 16 bases between. The V gene's germline CDR1 is SNHLY and CDR2 FYNNEI. This CDR3 is built from 15 residues. CDR3 DNA sequence: TGTGCCAGCAGTGAAGCGCTTACGTGGGAGTCCGAGCAGTTCTTC. Protein sequence: CASSEALTWESEQFF. The whole variable domain, remainder taken from reference TRBV2 and TRBJ2-1, is EPEVTQTPSHQVTQMGQEVILRCVPISNHLYFYWYRQILGQKVEFLVSFYNNEISEKSEIFDDQFSVERPDGSNFTLKIRSTKLEDSAMYFCASSEALTWESEQFFGPGTRLTVL.

This chain links TRBV6-1 with TRBJ2-3; D is possibly TRBD1 or TRBD2 (6 bases each). CDR1 and CDR2 from the germline V gene are MNHNS and SASEGT. V was trimmed by 6 bases and J by 5 bases, leaving 15 bases between them. CDR3 length: 14 amino acids. CDR3 protein: CASRVDGGIDTQYF. The CDR3 nucleotides are TGTGCCAGCAGAGTCGACGGGGGCATAGATACGCAGTATTTT.

CDR3 DNA: TGTGCCAGCAGCTCGGGACTAGCGCTTCAAGAGACCCAGTACTTC. It encodes CASSSGLALQETQYF. J is TRBJ2-5 and V is TRBV7-2, with 10 bases that match TRBD2. Looked up from germline, CDR1 is SGHTA and CDR2 is FQGNSA. The CDR3 totals 15 residues. With V trimmed by 4 bases and J by 2 bases, 4 bases remained unmatched. Based on the CDR3 plus reference TRBV7-2 and TRBJ2-5, the full variable domain is GAGVSQSPSNKVTEKGKDVELRCDPISGHTALYWYRQSLGQGLEFLIYFQGNSAPDKSGLPSDRFSAERTGGSVSTLTIQRTQQEDSAVYLCASSSGLALQETQYFGPGTRLLVL.

CDR3 loop: CASSPSDSNQPQHF. The CDR3 DNA sequence: TGTGCCAGCAGTCCTTCGGATAGCAATCAGCCCCAGCATTTT. This chain connects TRBV6-6 to TRBJ1-5; D is undetermined. V lost 5 bases to trimming and J lost 0 bases, with 8 bases between them. In germline, CDR1 is MNHNY, CDR2 SVGAGI (reference sequence). The CDR3 extends over 14 amino acids.

This chain connects TRBV7-2 to TRBJ2-1; 13 positions match TRBD2. The CDR3 runs to 16 residues. CDR1 and CDR2 from the germline V gene are SGHTA and FQGNSA. J lost 7 bases, V lost 5 bases, and 8 bases had no gene match. This CDR3 is CASSRGTSGMGNEQFF. CDR3 sequence (DNA): TGTGCCAGCAGCCGGGGGACTAGCGGGATGGGGAATGAGCAGTTCTTC.

The chain is built from TRBV30 and TRBJ2-3; D is unclear. The V end was cut by 0 bases, the J end by 0 bases, with 13 bases between. The CDR3 loop spans 16 amino acids. Germline-derived CDR1 and CDR2 are GTSNPN and SVGIG (reference sequence). CDR3 in amino acids: CAWSVVQDLSTDTQYF. The CDR3, as DNA: TGTGCCTGGAGTGTTGTCCAAGACCTTAGCACAGATACGCAGTATTTT.